Below are 29 T cell receptor beta chains sequenced from a single sample in a study of breast tumors, draining lymph nodes, adjacent tissues. TCRdb independently ran MiXCR on the multiplex PCR reads; one entry per CDR3 protein. Seen here are 160,000 or so distinct CDR3 sequences, roughly a third observed once, and the top ten hold around 4%. The lymph nodes were axillary draining lymph nodes from breast cancer patients. What was sequenced was axillary lymph node tissue. The receptors were gathered from a female donor with breast cancer. Some clones in this sample may be carry-over from other donors' samples.

This clonotype occurred many times. V usage is TRBV2 and J usage is TRBJ2-7, with unresolved D. The CDR3 consists of 12 residues. Germline V CDR1 and CDR2: SNHLY, FYNNEI. Trimming took off 6 bases at V and 8 bases at J, with 14 bases between the two ends. The CDR3 DNA reads as TGTGCCAGCAGCTACTCCAACCTCAAGCAGTACTTC. Amino acids: CASSYSNLKQYF.

This clonotype came up many times. The rearrangement uses TRBV29-1 and TRBJ2-7; 10 bases align to TRBD1. Germline assignment: CDR1 SQVTM and CDR2 ANQGSEA. The CDR3 covers 13 residues. The ends lost 7 bases at V and 4 bases at J; junction bases unmatched: 7. DNA of the CDR3: TGCAGCGCTGGGGGGGACAGGGGTTACGAGCAGTACTTC. Translation: CSAGGDRGYEQYF.

The CDR3 coding sequence is TGTGCCAGCAGGGCCGCCACAGGGTCGTTTGTGAACACTGATACGCAGTATTTT. Its translation: CASRAATGSFVNTDTQYF. The chain joins TRBV2 to TRBJ2-3, with a possible D match to TRBD1 (6 bases). The CDR3 covers 18 residues. The V end lost 6 bases, the J end lost 6 bases, and 28 bases lay between the germline ends. The germline gives CDR1 SNHLY, CDR2 FYNNEI.

The V call is TRBV11-3, the J call TRBJ2-1; D might be TRBD2 (5 bases). The CDR3 contains 17 residues. CDR1 and CDR2 (germline): SGHNT, YENEEA. V lost 0 bases and J 3 bases, leaving 15 bases between the germline ends. The CDR3 loop is CASSLEPTAALYNEQFF. DNA for the CDR3: TGTGCCAGCAGCTTAGAGCCCACAGCGGCTCTCTACAATGAGCAGTTCTTC.

The rearrangement links TRBV10-3 to TRBJ2-1, with TRBD2 matching 10 bases. V was pared by 7 bases and J by 7 bases, with 16 bases of the junction left unmatched. Germline lookup yields CDR1 ENHRY and CDR2 SYGVKD. This CDR3 has 17 residues. The CDR3 DNA reads TGTGCCATCACCTCGACTGCTTCTAAAGCGGGAGGGAATGAGCAGTTCTTC. Residues: CAITSTASKAGGNEQFF.

This clonotype came up many times. The chain uses TRBV6-5 and TRBJ2-1; tentative D call: TRBD1 (6 bases). CDR3 length: 11 residues. Trimming stripped 2 bases from V and 11 bases from J, with 7 bases between. The germline CDR1 and CDR2 sequences are MNHEY and SVGAGI. The CDR3 loop reads CASSYGQQQFF. The CDR3, as DNA: TGTGCCAGCAGTTACGGACAGCAGCAGTTCTTC.

This clonotype was counted at least ten times. The chain employs TRBV6-1 and TRBJ2-7; possible D gene TRBD2, 5 bases. Trimming took off 6 bases at V and 3 bases at J, with 18 bases between the two ends. This CDR3 is built from 15 residues. The germline CDR1 and CDR2 sequences are MNHNS and SASEGT. The CDR3 DNA is TGTGCCAGCAGACCCACCTGGAGGAAAGGCTACGAGCAGTACTTC. Protein: CASRPTWRKGYEQYF.

In its sample, this clonotype was seen many times. The chain combines TRBV4-1 with TRBJ1-2; no definite D call. The germline gives CDR1 MGHRA, CDR2 YSYEKL. Trimming stripped 0 bases from V and 2 bases from J, with 22 bases between. The CDR3 has 19 amino acids. CDR3 DNA: TGCGCCAGCAGCCAAGATCGGATAGAAATAATGGAACTCAACTATGGCTACACCTTC. Amino acids: CASSQDRIEIMELNYGYTF.

This clonotype was counted between two and nine times. A single base separates this from a much larger clone, so it may be a read error. The chain carries TRBV7-2 and TRBJ2-5; 13 bases fit TRBD2. Trimming took 3 bases from V and 9 from J; bases not matched to a gene: 7. The CDR3 extends over 15 amino acids. Germline lookup yields CDR1 SGHTA and CDR2 FQGNSA. The CDR3 is CASSFTSGRAEAQYF. CDR3 sequence (DNA): TGTGCCAGCAGCTTCACTAGCGGGAGGGCTGAGGCCCAGTACTTC.

This clonotype showed up many times. This chain links TRBV9 with TRBJ1-2; 8 bases agree with TRBD1. In germline, CDR1 is SGDLS, CDR2 YYNGEE. The CDR3 contains 15 residues. V shed 0 bases, J shed 4 bases, and the junction held 5 bases outside the gene matches. The CDR3 nucleotides are TGTGCCAGCAGCGTAGCTGGGACAGGACTCTATGGCTACACCTTC. Amino acids: CASSVAGTGLYGYTF.

This chain uses TRBV11-3 with TRBJ2-2; 7 bases line up with TRBD1. J lost 4 bases, V lost 7 bases, and 9 bases had no gene match. Germline values: CDR1 SGHNT, CDR2 YENEEA. CDR3 size: 15 residues. This CDR3 is CASTIGGSSTGELFF. DNA of the CDR3: TGTGCCAGCACCATAGGGGGCTCTAGCACCGGGGAGCTGTTTTTT.

This clonotype was seen only a few times. This could be a read error, since a much larger clone is one nucleotide away. The conserved final phenylalanine or tryptophan is absent from the CDR3, which likely points to a read error. The genes are TRBV7-2 and TRBJ2-5; D not certain. This CDR3 spans 14 amino acids. Trimming shortened V by 0 bases and J by 5 bases, and 10 bases separated the two germline ends. Germline V lookup: CDR1 SGHTA, CDR2 FQGNSA. CDR3 in amino acids: CASSLAGPGETQYL. CDR3 bases: TGTGCCAGCAGCTTAGCAGGGCCCGGGGAGACCCAGTACCTC.

In this sample, this clonotype turned up many times. The chain carries TRBV6-5 and TRBJ2-5; D remains ambiguous. The CDR3 runs 14 residues. CDR1 is MNHEY, CDR2 SVGAGI, per germline. V was trimmed by 0 bases and J by 5 bases, leaving 10 bases between them. As DNA, the CDR3 is TGTGCCAGCAGTTACTCAGGCATTGGGGAGACCCAGTACTTC. Translating it yields CASSYSGIGETQYF.

This clonotype was counted only a few times. This sequence joins TRBV19 and TRBJ1-1; unclear D gene. The CDR3 consists of 15 residues. V lost 0 bases to trimming and J lost 3 bases, with 11 bases between them. Germline V gene data show CDR1 as LNHDA and CDR2 as SQIVND (reference sequence). The chain's CDR3 is CASSIEGQLYTEAFF. The CDR3 DNA follows: TGTGCCAGTAGTATAGAAGGGCAGCTTTACACTGAAGCTTTCTTT.

This clonotype was recorded many times. Here the CDR3 DNA reads TGCGCCAGCAGCCAAAAGCCCGCACTGGAGGAGCAGTACTTC. As protein: CASSQKPALEEQYF. The chain has TRBV4-1 and TRBJ2-7; D is undetermined. The CDR3 is 14 residues long. The ends were cut back, 2 bases at V and 7 bases at J, with 15 bases in the middle. The germline V gene encodes CDR1 MGHRA and CDR2 YSYEKL.

To note about this clonotype: This CDR3 is missing its conserved last phenylalanine or tryptophan, likely due to a read error. No DNA is shown, since the ends of the CDR3 on it are uncertain; the CDR3 is the one TCRdb lists. This chain joins TRBV9 and TRBJ1-6. The V gene's germline CDR1 is SGDLS and CDR2 YYNGEE. With termini counted, the CDR3 has 10 amino acids. CDR3: CASQPESPSS.

With regard to this clonotype: A read error is possible here, since a much larger clone lies one base away. The chain is built from TRBV27 and TRBJ1-2; 11 bases are a match to TRBD1. The CDR3 is made up of 11 amino acids. Trimming cost V 10 bases and J 6 bases; bases outside gene matches: 1. Germline CDR1 MNHEY, CDR2 SMNVEV (reference sequence). The CDR3 reads CAMGQGDGYTF. CDR3 sequence (DNA): TGTGCCATGGGACAGGGGGATGGCTACACCTTC.

At least ten counts were recorded for this clonotype. The rearrangement links TRBV7-3 to TRBJ2-5; D is undetermined. Deletions cut 10 bases from V and 0 bases from J, with 3 bases between. The CDR3 consists of 10 residues. Germline V CDR1 and CDR2: SGHTA, FQGTGA. Here the CDR3 reads CANDQETQYF. The CDR3 DNA sequence: TGTGCCAACGACCAAGAGACCCAGTACTTC.

The V gene is TRBV20-1, the J gene TRBJ1-2; tentative D call: TRBD1 (6 bases). Germline values: CDR1 DFQATT, CDR2 SNEGSKA (reference sequence). Trimming left V 5 bases short and J 8 bases short, with 21 bases between. The CDR3 consists of 14 residues. CDR3 nucleotides: TGCAGTGCTGTCCGCAGGGGAGGAGGCCTAGGCTACACCTTC. Translating it yields CSAVRRGGGLGYTF.

This clonotype was picked up many times. This chain joins TRBV7-8 and TRBJ2-5, with 10 bases that match TRBD2. The V gene's germline CDR1 is SGHVS and CDR2 FQNEAQ. Trimming took 3 bases from V and 7 from J; bases not matched to a gene: 14. The CDR3 loop spans 17 amino acids. CDR3 in amino acids: CASSFQRTSGSRGTQYF. For the CDR3, the DNA is TGTGCCAGCAGCTTTCAGAGGACTAGCGGTAGCCGGGGGACCCAGTACTTC.

This sequence joins TRBV30 and TRBJ1-5; D remains ambiguous. Looked up from germline, CDR1 is GTSNPN and CDR2 is SVGIG (reference sequence). The CDR3 contains 12 residues. V was clipped by 3 bases and J by 10 bases, with 13 bases between them. CDR3 nucleotide sequence: TGTGCCTGGAGAGCAGCCGGCGGACCCCAGCATTTT. This sequence encodes CAWRAAGGPQHF.

This clonotype was observed a handful of times. The rearrangement joins TRBV27 to TRBJ1-1; D might be TRBD1 (5 bases). V was pared by 5 bases and J by 4 bases, with 17 bases between. The germline V gene has CDR1 MNHEY and CDR2 SMNVEV (reference sequence). This CDR3 has 15 residues. CDR3 in DNA: TGTGCCAGCAGTCGGCAGGGTATGATGTTCACTGAAGCTTTCTTT. It specifies CASSRQGMMFTEAFF.

This clonotype was detected many times. The V call is TRBV4-3, the J call TRBJ2-1, with 8 bases identical to TRBD1. Germline lookup yields CDR1 LGHNA and CDR2 YSLEER. The CDR3 is made up of 17 amino acids. J gave up 4 bases and V 0 bases, and 8 bases lay outside the gene matches. For the CDR3, the DNA is TGCGCCAGCAGCCAAGAAAACCGGGACAGGAGTTACAATGAGCAGTTCTTC. As protein: CASSQENRDRSYNEQFF.

Comments on this clonotype: One junction end does not reproduce the germline sequence, and a read error may be involved. The chain's CDR3 is CSASPLSDINSSLHF. As DNA, the CDR3 is TGCAGTGCTAGTCCCCTGTCCGACATTAATTCATCCCTCCACTTT. The chain carries TRBV20-1 and TRBJ1-6; D is unclear. The CDR3 is made up of 15 amino acids. Germline assignment: CDR1 DFQATT and CDR2 SNEGSKA (reference sequence).

This clonotype was recorded many times. This chain links TRBV28 with TRBJ2-7; TRBD2 matches at 11 bases. The CDR3 length is 15 residues. Trimming took 3 bases from V and 2 from J; bases not matched to a gene: 3. Germline assignment: CDR1 MDHEN and CDR2 SYDVKM. The CDR3 nucleotides read TGTGCCAGCAGTTTTGAACTAGCGGGGGCCTACGAGCAGTACTTC. Its protein product is CASSFELAGAYEQYF.

Many counts were recorded for this clonotype. The chain carries TRBV19 and TRBJ1-5; D might be TRBD1 (5 bases). Germline V gene data show CDR1 as LNHDA and CDR2 as SQIVND (reference sequence). The CDR3 contains 14 residues. Trimming cost V 5 bases and J 2 bases, with 10 bases left between them. The CDR3 region has the DNA TGTGCCAGTAGTGGGGGAGGTGGCAATCAGCCCCAGCATTTT. This encodes CASSGGGGNQPQHF. Complete variable domain (other parts from reference TRBV19 and TRBJ1-5): DGGITQSPKYLFRKEGQNVTLSCEQNLNHDAMYWYRQDPGQGLRLIYYSQIVNDFQKGDIAEGYSVSREKKESFPLTVTSAQKNPTAFYLCASSGGGGNQPQHFGDGTRLSIL.

The rearrangement uses TRBV29-1 and TRBJ1-1, with D perhaps matching TRBD1 (6 bases). This CDR3 comprises 12 residues. CDR1 is SQVTM and CDR2 is ANQGSEA in the germline V gene. V was shortened by 7 bases and J by 6 bases, with 15 bases between the two germline ends. CDR3: CSAMGAHPEAFF. CDR3 DNA: TGCAGCGCCATGGGGGCGCATCCTGAAGCTTTCTTT.

This clonotype was observed many times. This chain joins TRBV9 and TRBJ2-3; no definite D call. The CDR3 covers 12 residues. V lost 4 bases to trimming and J lost 8 bases, with 11 bases between them. CDR1 and CDR2 (germline): SGDLS, YYNGEE. The CDR3 here is CASSPMLGTQYF. The CDR3 coding sequence is TGTGCCAGCAGCCCCATGCTTGGTACGCAGTATTTT.

This clonotype has a handful of counts. A clone one base away is much larger, so this may be a read error. V and J are TRBV20-1 and TRBJ1-5, with D unresolved. The CDR3 is 15 residues long. The V gene's germline CDR1 is DFQATT and CDR2 SNEGSKA (reference sequence). CDR3 residues: CSAKRGRNSTQPQHF. DNA for the CDR3: TGCAGTGCAAAGAGAGGCCGAAATAGCACTCAGCCCCAGCATTTT.